This TCR beta chain was retrieved from a study of response to subunit inactivated influenza vaccine. Study results and limitations: The authors put forward the suggestion that each seasonal influenza vaccination may bring in only a limited number of new T cells.

There are a few counts of this clonotype. What it binds is not known. Via MiXCR, TCRdb re-called the RT-PCR reads, giving one row per CDR3 protein. The data hold about 190,000 distinct CDR3 sequences, with 13% to 15% observed a single time. This CDR3 comprises 12 residues. Trimming left V 6 bases short and J 6 bases short, with 10 bases between. The starting material was CD8+ T cells sorted from PBMCs, obtained about 5 days after vaccination. This clonotype was sampled from a man aged 50-60 years who received an inactivated influenza vaccine. This chain uses TRBV12-3 or TRBV12-4 with TRBJ2-3, with D perhaps matching TRBD1 (6 bases). In DNA, the CDR3 is TGTGCCAGCAGACAGGGATGGGATACGCAGTATTTT. It specifies CASRQGWDTQYF.